These 8 T cell receptor beta chains originate from one sample sequenced in a study of cytomegalovirus exposure and HLA in healthy donors. The PCR ran on 60 Vbeta and 13 Jbeta primers. Only in-frame clones appear in the TCRdb table, and some are missing; sequencing was by immunoSEQ multiplex PCR. The sample contains 100,000 or so clones, roughly 74% of which appear only once. The sample was PBMCs. The receptors stem from a middle-aged woman in good health and CMV-seronegative.

This sequence joins TRBV7-2 and TRBJ1-1, with D hard to call. V lost 1 base and J lost 0, with 6 bases in between. CDR1 is SGHTA, CDR2 FQGNSA, per germline. The CDR3 consists of 14 residues. In DNA, the CDR3 is TGTGCCAGCAGCTTAGGAGGTTTGAACACTGAAGCTTTCTTT. This sequence encodes CASSLGGLNTEAFF.

This clone showed up just once. V is TRBV2 and J is TRBJ1-1; 9 nucleotides line up with TRBD1. This CDR3 spans 14 amino acids. Germline loops: CDR1 SNHLY, CDR2 FYNNEI. V gave up 6 bases and J gave up 5 bases; unmatched junction bases: 7. The CDR3 coding sequence is TGTGCCAGCAGCGGTAGACAGGGGGGGACTGAAGCTTTCTTT. This encodes CASSGRQGGTEAFF. The full variable domain, completed using reference TRBV2 and TRBJ1-1, is EPEVTQTPSHQVTQMGQEVILRCVPISNHLYFYWYRQILGQKVEFLVSFYNNEISEKSEIFDDQFSVERPDGSNFTLKIRSTKLEDSAMYFCASSGRQGGTEAFFGQGTRLTVV.

This chain uses TRBV4-2 with TRBJ2-5; 8 nucleotides match TRBD2. With V trimmed by 0 bases and J by 5 bases, 11 bases remained unmatched. CDR3 length: 17 amino acids. Germline V gene sequence: CDR1 LGHNA, CDR2 YNFKEQ. The CDR3 is CASSQEGVGGAGETQYF. The CDR3 DNA follows: TGTGCCAGCAGCCAAGAAGGGGTCGGGGGGGCCGGGGAGACCCAGTACTTC.

V gene TRBV7-6 combines with J gene TRBJ1-1; 7 bases align to TRBD1. CDR1 and CDR2 (germline): SGHVS, FNYEAQ. V gave up 5 bases and J gave up 1 base; unmatched junction bases: 7. This CDR3 has 15 amino acids. The CDR3, as DNA: TGTGCCAGCAGCCGACAACAGGGGAGGAACACTGAAGCTTTCTTT. Translating it yields CASSRQQGRNTEAFF. The variable domain in full, completed from reference TRBV7-6 and TRBJ1-1, reads GAGVSQSPRYKVTKRGQDVALRCDPISGHVSLYWYRQALGQGPEFLTYFNYEAQQDKSGLPNDRFSAERPEGSISTLTIQRTEQRDSAMYRCASSRQQGRNTEAFFGQGTRLTVV.

In its sample, this clone was seen once. The V gene is TRBV5-1, the J gene TRBJ2-3, with 10 bases aligning to TRBD1. The CDR3 is made up of 17 amino acids. Germline V lookup: CDR1 SGHRS, CDR2 YFSETQ. With 1 base clipped from V and 3 bases from J, the junction kept 8 bases outside the gene matches. The CDR3 loop is CASSLNRQGALTDTQYF. Here the CDR3 DNA reads TGCGCCAGCAGCTTGAACCGACAGGGGGCTTTGACAGATACGCAGTATTTT. Full variable domain (rest looked up from reference TRBV5-1 and TRBJ2-3): KAGVTQTPRYLIKTRGQQVTLSCSPISGHRSVSWYQQTPGQGLQFLFEYFSETQRNKGNFPGRFSGRQFSNSRSEMNVSTLELGDSALYLCASSLNRQGALTDTQYFGPGTRLTVL.

The chain combines TRBV28 with TRBJ2-7, with D tentatively TRBD1 (5 bases). V lost 5 bases to trimming and J lost 0 bases, with 14 bases between them. Germline V gives CDR1 MDHEN, CDR2 SYDVKM. The CDR3 runs to 15 residues. The CDR3 DNA is TGTGCCAGCAGTCCTGCGGCAGGGCGCTCCTACGAGCAGTACTTC. Translated: CASSPAAGRSYEQYF.

The chain links TRBV11-2 to TRBJ2-7; D is uncertain. Per the germline V gene, CDR1 is SGHAT and CDR2 is FQNNGV. Trimming shortened V by 3 bases and J by 3 bases, and 9 bases separated the two germline ends. The CDR3 has 13 residues. The CDR3 reads CASSFWHSYEQYF. In nucleotides, the CDR3 is TGTGCCAGCAGCTTCTGGCACAGCTACGAGCAGTACTTC.

The chain has TRBV30 and TRBJ2-7; no clear D gene. V was pared by 0 bases and J by 2 bases, with 5 bases between. This CDR3 has 12 residues. Germline V lookup: CDR1 GTSNPN, CDR2 SVGIG (reference sequence). Written as DNA, the CDR3 is TGTGCCTGGAGTGTTAACACCTACGAGCAGTACTTC. It codes for CAWSVNTYEQYF.